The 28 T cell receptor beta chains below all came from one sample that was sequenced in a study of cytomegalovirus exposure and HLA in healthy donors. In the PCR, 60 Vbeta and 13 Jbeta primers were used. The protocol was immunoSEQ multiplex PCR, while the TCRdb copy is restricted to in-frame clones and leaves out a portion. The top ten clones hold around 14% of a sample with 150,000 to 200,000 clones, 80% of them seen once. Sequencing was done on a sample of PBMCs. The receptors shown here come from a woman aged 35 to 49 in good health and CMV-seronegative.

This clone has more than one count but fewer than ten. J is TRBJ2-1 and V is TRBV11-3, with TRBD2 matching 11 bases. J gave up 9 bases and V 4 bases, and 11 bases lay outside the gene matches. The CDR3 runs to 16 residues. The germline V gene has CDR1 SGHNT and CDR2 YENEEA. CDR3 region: CASSSSLAGGSGEQFF. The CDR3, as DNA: TGTGCCAGCAGCTCCTCTTTAGCGGGGGGGTCCGGTGAGCAGTTCTTC.

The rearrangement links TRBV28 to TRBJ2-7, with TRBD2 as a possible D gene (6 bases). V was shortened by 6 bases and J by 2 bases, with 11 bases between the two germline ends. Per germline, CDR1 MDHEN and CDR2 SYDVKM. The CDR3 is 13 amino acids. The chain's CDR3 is CASRASGAYEQYF. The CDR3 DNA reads TGTGCCAGCAGGGCCTCGGGGGCCTACGAGCAGTACTTC.

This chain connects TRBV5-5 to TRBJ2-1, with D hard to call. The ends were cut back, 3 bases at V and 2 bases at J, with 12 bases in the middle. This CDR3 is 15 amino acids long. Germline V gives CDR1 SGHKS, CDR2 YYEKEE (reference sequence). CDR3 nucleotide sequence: TGTGCCAGCAGCTCCTTGGCGGCCACCTACAATGAGCAGTTCTTC. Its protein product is CASSSLAATYNEQFF.

The CDR3 loop reads CASSPRTGVVGELFF. The CDR3 DNA sequence: TGTGCCAGCAGCCCCCGGACAGGGGTGGTCGGGGAGCTGTTTTTT. The gene calls are TRBV7-9 and TRBJ2-2; 9 bases are a match to TRBD1. The CDR3 runs to 15 residues. Germline values: CDR1 SEHNR, CDR2 FQNEAQ (reference sequence). J gave up 7 bases and V 5 bases, and 8 bases lay outside the gene matches.

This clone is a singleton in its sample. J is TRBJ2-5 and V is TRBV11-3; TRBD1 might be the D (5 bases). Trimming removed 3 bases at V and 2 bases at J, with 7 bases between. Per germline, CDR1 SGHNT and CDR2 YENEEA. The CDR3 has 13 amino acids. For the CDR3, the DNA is TGTGCCAGCAGCTTTCAGGGACAAGAGACCCAGTACTTC. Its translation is CASSFQGQETQYF.

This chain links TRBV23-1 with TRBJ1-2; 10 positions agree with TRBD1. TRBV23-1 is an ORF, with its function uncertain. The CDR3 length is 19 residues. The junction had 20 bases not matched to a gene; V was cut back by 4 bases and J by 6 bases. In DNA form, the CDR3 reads TGCGCCAGCAGTCGCCCCCGGAGGGACAGGGGCCCCAGGGGAGATGGCTACACCTTC. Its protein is CASSRPRRDRGPRGDGYTF.

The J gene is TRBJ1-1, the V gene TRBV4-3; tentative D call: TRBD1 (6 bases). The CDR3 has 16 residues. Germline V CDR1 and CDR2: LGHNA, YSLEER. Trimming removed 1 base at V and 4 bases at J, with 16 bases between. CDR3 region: CASSQVGQGFFTEAFF. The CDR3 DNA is TGCGCCAGCAGCCAAGTAGGGCAGGGGTTTTTCACTGAAGCTTTCTTT.

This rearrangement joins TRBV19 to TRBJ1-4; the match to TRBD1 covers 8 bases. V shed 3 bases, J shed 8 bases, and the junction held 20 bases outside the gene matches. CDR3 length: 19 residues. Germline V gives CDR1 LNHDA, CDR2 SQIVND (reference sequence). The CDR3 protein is CASSMNHQGAGKKTEKLFF. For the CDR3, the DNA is TGTGCCAGTAGTATGAATCATCAGGGGGCGGGTAAGAAGACCGAAAAACTGTTTTTT.

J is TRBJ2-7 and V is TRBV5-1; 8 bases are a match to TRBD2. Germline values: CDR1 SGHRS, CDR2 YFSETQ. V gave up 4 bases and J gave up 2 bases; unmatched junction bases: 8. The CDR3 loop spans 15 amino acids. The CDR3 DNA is TGCGCCAGCAGCATCTACGGCGGGAGGACCTACGAGCAGTACTTC. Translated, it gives CASSIYGGRTYEQYF.

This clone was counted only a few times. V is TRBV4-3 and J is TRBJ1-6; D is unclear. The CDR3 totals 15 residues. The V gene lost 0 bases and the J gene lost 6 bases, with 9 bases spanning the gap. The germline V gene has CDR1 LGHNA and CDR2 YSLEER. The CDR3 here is CASSQDPGFNSPLHF. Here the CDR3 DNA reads TGCGCCAGCAGCCAAGATCCCGGGTTTAATTCACCCCTCCACTTT.

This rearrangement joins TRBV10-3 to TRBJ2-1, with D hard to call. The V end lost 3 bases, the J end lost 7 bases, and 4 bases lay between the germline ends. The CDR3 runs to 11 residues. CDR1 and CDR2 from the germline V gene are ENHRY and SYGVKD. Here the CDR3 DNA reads TGTGCCATCAGTGACGGGAATGAGCAGTTCTTC. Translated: CAISDGNEQFF.

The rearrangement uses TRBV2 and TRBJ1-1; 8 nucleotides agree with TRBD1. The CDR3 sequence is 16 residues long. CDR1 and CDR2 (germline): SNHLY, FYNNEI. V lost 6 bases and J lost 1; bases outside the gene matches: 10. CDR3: CASRDTRTGTNTEAFF. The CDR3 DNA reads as TGTGCCAGCAGGGATACACGGACAGGGACGAACACTGAAGCTTTCTTT.

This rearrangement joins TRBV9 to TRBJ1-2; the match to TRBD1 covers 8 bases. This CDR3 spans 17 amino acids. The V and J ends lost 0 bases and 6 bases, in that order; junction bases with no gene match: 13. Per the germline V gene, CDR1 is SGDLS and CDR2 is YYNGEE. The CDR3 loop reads CASSVDPRTGKTDGYTF. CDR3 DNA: TGTGCCAGCAGCGTAGATCCCCGGACAGGGAAGACGGATGGCTACACCTTC.

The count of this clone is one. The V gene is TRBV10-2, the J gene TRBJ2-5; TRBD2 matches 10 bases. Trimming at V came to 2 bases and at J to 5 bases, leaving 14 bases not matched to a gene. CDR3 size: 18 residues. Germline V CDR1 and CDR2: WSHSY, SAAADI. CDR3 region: CASSERVRAGGPEETQYF. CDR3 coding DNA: TGCGCCAGCAGTGAGAGGGTTCGAGCGGGGGGGCCGGAGGAGACCCAGTACTTC.

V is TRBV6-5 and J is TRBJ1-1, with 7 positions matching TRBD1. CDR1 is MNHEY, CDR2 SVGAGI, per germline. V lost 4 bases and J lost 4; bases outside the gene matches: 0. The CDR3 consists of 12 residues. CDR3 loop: CASSSGGTEAFF. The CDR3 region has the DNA TGTGCCAGCAGTTCAGGGGGCACTGAAGCTTTCTTT.

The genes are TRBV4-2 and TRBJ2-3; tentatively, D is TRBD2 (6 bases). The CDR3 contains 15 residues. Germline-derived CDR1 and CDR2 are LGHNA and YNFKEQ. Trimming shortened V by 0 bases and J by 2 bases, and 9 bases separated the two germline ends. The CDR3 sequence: CASSQDGGVTDTQYF. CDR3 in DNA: TGTGCCAGCAGCCAAGATGGAGGGGTCACAGATACGCAGTATTTT.

The CDR3 here is CASSPWTNADTQYF. The CDR3 DNA follows: TGTGCCAGCAGTCCTTGGACTAACGCAGATACGCAGTATTTT. The V call is TRBV27, the J call TRBJ2-3, with D maybe TRBD2 (6 bases). The CDR3 extends over 14 amino acids. CDR1 MNHEY and CDR2 SMNVEV come from the germline V gene (reference sequence). V lost 5 bases to trimming and J lost 4 bases, with 13 bases between them.

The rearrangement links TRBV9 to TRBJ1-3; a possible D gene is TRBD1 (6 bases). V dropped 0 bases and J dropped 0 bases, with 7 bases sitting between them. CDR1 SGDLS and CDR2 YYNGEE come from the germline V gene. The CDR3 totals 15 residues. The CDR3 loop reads CASSVAGASGNTIYF. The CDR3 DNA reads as TGTGCCAGCAGCGTAGCAGGGGCCTCTGGAAACACCATATATTTT.

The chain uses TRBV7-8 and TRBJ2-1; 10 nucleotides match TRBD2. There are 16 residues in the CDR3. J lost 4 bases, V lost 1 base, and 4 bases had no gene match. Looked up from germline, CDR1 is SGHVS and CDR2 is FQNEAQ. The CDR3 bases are TGTGCCAGCAGCTTAGGGGGACTAGCGTTGTACAATGAGCAGTTCTTC. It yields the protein CASSLGGLALYNEQFF.

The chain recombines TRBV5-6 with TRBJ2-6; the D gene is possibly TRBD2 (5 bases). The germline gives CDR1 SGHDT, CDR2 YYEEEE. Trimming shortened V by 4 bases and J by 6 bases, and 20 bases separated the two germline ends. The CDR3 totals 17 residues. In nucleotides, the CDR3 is TGTGCCAGCAGCCGCGGGTTGGCAATCACGTTGGCCAACGTCCTGACTTTC. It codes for CASSRGLAITLANVLTF.

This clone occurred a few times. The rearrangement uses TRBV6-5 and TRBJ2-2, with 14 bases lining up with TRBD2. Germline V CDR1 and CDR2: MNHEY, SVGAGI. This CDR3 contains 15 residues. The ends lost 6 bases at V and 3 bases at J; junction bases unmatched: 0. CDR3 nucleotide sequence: TGTGCCAGCAGGACTAGCGGGAGGGACACCGGGGAGCTGTTTTTT. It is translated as CASRTSGRDTGELFF.

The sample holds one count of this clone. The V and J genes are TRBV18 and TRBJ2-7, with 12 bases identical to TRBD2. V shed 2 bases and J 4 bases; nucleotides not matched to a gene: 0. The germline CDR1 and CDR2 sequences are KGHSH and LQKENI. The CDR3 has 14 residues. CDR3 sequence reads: CASSPGTSGYEQYF. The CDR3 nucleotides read TGTGCCAGCTCACCAGGGACTAGCGGGTACGAGCAGTACTTC.

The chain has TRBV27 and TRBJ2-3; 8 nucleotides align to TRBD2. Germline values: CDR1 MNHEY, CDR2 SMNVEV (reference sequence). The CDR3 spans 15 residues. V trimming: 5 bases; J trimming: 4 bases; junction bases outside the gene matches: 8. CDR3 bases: TGTGCCAGCAGTCCCAATCCGGGGGGGGCAGATACGCAGTATTTT. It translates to CASSPNPGGADTQYF.

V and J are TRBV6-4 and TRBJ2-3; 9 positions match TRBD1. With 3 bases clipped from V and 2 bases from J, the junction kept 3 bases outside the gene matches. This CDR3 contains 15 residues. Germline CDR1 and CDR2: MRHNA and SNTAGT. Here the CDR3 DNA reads TGTGCCAGCAGTGAGACAGGGGGTTCCACAGATACGCAGTATTTT. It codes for CASSETGGSTDTQYF.

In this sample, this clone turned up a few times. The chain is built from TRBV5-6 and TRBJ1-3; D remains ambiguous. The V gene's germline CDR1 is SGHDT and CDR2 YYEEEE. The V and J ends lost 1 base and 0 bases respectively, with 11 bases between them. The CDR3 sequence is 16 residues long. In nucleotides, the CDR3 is TGTGCCAGCAGCTTGTGGATCGGGAACTCTGGAAACACCATATATTTT. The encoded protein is CASSLWIGNSGNTIYF.

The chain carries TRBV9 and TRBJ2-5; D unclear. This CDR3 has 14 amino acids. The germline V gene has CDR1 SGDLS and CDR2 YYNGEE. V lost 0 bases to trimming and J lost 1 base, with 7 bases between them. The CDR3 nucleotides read TGTGCCAGCAGCGTAGTACCTAGCCAAGAGACCCAGTACTTC. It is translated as CASSVVPSQETQYF.

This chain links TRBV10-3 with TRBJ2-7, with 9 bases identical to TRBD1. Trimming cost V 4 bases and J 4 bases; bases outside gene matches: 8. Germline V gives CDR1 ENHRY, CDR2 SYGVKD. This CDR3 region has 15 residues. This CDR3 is CAISGRDREEYEQYF. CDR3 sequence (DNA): TGTGCCATCAGTGGCCGGGACAGGGAGGAGTACGAGCAGTACTTC.

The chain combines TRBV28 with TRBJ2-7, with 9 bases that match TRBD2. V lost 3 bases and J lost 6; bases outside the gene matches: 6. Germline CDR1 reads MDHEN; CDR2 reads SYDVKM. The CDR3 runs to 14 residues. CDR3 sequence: CASSLSGTSPEQYF. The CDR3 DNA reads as TGTGCCAGCAGTTTGTCCGGGACTAGCCCCGAGCAGTACTTC.